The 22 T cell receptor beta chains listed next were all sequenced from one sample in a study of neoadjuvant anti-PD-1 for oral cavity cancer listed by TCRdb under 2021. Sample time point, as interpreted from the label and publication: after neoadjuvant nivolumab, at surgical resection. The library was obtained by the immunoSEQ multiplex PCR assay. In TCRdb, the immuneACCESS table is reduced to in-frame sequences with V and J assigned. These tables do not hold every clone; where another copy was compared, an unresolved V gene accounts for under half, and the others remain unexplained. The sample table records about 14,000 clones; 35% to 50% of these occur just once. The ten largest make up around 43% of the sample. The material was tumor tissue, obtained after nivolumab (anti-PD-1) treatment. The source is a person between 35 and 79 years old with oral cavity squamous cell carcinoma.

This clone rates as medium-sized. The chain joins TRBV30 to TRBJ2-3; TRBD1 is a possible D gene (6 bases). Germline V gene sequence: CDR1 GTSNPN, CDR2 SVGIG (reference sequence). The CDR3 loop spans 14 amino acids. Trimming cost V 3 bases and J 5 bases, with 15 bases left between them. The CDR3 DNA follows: TGTGCCTGGAGCTCCAGGGGCCTAGGAGATACGCAGTATTTT. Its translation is CAWSSRGLGDTQYF.

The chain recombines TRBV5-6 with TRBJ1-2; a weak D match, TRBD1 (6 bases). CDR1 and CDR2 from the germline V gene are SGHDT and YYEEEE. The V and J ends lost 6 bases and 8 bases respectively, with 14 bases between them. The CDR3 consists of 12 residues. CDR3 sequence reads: CASKTSGDGYTF. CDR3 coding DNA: TGTGCCAGCAAAACCTCAGGGGACGGCTACACCTTC.

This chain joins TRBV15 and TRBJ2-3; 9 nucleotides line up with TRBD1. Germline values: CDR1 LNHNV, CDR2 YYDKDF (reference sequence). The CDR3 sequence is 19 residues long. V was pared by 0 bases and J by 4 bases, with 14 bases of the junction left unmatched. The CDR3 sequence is CATSRDRGTGQGYPDTQYF. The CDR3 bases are TGTGCCACCAGCAGAGATAGAGGGACGGGACAGGGTTACCCAGATACGCAGTATTTT.

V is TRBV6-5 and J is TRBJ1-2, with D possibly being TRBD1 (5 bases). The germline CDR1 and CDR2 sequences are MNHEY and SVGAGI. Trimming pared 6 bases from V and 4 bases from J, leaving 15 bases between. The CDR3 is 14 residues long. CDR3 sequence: CASSQGVMGYGYTF. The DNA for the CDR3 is TGTGCCAGCAGCCAAGGGGTCATGGGCTATGGCTACACCTTC.

The CDR3 sequence is CASSERGGRETQYF. CDR3 nucleotide sequence: TGTGCCAGCAGCGAGCGGGGGGGCCGGGAGACCCAGTACTTC. V gene TRBV7-7 combines with J gene TRBJ2-5; 10 bases are shared with TRBD2. The CDR3 has 14 residues. Germline-derived CDR1 and CDR2 are SSHAT and FNYEAQ (reference sequence). With 5 bases clipped from V and 5 bases from J, the junction kept 5 bases outside the gene matches.

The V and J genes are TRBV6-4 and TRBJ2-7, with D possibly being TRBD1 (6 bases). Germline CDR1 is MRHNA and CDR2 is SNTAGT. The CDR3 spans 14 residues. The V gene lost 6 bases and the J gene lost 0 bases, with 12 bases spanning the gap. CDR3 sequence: CASSADRSSYEQYF. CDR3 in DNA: TGTGCCAGCAGCGCTGACAGGTCCTCCTACGAGCAGTACTTC.

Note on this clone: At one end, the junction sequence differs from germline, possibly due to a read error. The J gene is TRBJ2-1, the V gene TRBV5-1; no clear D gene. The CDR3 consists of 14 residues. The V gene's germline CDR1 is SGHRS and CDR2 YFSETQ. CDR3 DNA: TGCGCAAGCAGCTCCTCCCCGGATTCAGATGAGCAGTTCTTC. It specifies CASSSSPDSDEQFF.

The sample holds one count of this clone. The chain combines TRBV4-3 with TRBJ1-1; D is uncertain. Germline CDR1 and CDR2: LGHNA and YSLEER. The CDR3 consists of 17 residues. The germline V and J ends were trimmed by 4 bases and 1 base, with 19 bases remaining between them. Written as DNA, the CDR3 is TGCGCCAGCAGCCGAGGTCGCACCTCGGCAGAGAACACTGAAGCTTTCTTT. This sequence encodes CASSRGRTSAENTEAFF.

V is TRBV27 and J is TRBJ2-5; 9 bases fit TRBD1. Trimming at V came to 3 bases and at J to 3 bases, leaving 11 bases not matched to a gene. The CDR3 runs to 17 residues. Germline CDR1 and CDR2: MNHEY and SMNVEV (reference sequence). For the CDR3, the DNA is TGTGCCAGCAGTTTTCCGGACAGGGGCCGGGCAAAAGAGACCCAGTACTTC. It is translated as CASSFPDRGRAKETQYF.

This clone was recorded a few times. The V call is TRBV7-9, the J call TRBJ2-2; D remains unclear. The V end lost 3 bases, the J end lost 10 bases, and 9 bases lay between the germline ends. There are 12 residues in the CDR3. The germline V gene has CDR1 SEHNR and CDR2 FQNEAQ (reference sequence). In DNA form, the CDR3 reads TGTGCCAGCAGCTTCACGCCTGCGGAGCTGTTTTTT. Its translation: CASSFTPAELFF.

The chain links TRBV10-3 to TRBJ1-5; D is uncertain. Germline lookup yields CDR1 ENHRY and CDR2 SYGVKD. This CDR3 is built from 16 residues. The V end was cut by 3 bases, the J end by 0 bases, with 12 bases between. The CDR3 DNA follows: TGTGCCATCAGTGACCCCGGGCGGATTAGCAATCAGCCCCAGCATTTT. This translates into CAISDPGRISNQPQHF.

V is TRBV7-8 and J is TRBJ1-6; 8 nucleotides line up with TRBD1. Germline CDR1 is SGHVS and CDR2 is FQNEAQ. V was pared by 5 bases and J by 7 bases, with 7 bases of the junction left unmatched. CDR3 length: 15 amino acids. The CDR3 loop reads CASSLDRARNSPLHF. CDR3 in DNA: TGTGCCAGCAGCCTGGACAGGGCTCGGAATTCACCCCTCCACTTT.

Written as DNA, the CDR3 is TGTGCCAGCAGCTTGCCCCCGGTTTGGGCCCAGTACTTC. It is translated as CASSLPPVWAQYF. V gene TRBV7-2 combines with J gene TRBJ2-5; D uncertain. The germline V gene has CDR1 SGHTA and CDR2 FQGNSA. This CDR3 has 13 residues. The ends were cut back, 3 bases at V and 9 bases at J, with 14 bases in the middle.

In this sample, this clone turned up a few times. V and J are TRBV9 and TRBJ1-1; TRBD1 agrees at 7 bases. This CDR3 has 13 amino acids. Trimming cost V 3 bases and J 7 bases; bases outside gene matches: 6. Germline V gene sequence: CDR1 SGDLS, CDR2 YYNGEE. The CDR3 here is CASSAGGLGEAFF. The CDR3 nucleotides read TGTGCCAGCAGCGCAGGGGGGTTGGGTGAAGCTTTCTTT.

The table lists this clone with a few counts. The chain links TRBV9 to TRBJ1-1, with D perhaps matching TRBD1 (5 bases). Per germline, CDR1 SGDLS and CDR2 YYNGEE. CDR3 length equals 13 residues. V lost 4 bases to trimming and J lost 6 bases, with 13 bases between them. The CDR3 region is CASSPRGMAEAFF. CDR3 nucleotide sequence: TGTGCCAGCAGCCCCCGGGGCATGGCTGAAGCTTTCTTT.

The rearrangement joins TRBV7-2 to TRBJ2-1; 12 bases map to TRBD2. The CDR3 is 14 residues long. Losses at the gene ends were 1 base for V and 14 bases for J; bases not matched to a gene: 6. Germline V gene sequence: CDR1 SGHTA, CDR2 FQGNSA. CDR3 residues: CASSLVPSGGAEFF. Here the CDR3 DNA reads TGTGCCAGCAGCTTAGTGCCTAGCGGGGGGGCGGAGTTCTTC.

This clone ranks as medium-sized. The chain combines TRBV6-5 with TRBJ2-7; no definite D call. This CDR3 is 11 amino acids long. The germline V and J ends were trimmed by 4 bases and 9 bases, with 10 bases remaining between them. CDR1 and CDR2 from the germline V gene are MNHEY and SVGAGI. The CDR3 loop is CASSLGMGQYF. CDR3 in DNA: TGTGCCAGCAGTTTAGGAATGGGGCAGTACTTC.

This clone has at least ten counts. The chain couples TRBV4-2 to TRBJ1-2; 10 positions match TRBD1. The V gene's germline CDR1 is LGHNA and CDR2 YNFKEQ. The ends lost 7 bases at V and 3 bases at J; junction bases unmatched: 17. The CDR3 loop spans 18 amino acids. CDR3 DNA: TGTGCCAGCACCCCAAGGGGCCCTGGGACAGGGGAGTACTATGGCTACACCTTC. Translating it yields CASTPRGPGTGEYYGYTF.

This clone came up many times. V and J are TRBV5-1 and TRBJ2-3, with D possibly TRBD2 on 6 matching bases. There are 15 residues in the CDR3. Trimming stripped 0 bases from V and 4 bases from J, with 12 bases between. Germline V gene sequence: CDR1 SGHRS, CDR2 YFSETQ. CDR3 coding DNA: TGCGCCAGCAGCTTGGTAAGCGGGTTATCAGATACGCAGTATTTT. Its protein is CASSLVSGLSDTQYF.

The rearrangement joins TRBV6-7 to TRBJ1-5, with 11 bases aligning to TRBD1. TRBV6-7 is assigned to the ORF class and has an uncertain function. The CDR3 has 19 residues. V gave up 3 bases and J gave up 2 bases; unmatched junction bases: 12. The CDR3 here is CASSYRVDRGLFGNQPQHF. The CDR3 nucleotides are TGTGCCAGCAGTTATAGGGTGGACAGGGGGCTTTTCGGCAATCAGCCCCAGCATTTT.

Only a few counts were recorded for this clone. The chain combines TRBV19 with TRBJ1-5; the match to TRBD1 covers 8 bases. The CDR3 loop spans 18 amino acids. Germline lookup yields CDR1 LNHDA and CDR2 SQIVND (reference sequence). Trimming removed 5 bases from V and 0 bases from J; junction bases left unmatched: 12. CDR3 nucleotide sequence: TGTGCCAGTAGTTCTAGGACAGGGTTACCTTATAGCAATCAGCCCCAGCATTTT. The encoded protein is CASSSRTGLPYSNQPQHF.

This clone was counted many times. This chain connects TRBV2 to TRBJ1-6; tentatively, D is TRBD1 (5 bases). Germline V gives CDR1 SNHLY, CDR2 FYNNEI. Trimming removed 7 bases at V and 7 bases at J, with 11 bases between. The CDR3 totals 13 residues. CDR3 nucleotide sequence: TGTGCCAGCAATGAGGGGAGCAATTCACCCCTCCACTTT. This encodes CASNEGSNSPLHF.